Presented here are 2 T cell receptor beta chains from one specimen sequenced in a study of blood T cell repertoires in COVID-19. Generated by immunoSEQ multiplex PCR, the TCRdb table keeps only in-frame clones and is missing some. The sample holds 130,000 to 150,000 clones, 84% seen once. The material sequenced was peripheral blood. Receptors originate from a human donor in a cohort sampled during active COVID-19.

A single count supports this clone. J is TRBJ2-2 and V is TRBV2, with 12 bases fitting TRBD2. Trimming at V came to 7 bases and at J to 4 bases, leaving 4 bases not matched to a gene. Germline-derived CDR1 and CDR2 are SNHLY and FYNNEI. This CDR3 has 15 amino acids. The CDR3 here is CASNGLAGSTGELFF. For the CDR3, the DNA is TGTGCCAGCAACGGACTAGCGGGGTCCACCGGGGAGCTGTTTTTT.

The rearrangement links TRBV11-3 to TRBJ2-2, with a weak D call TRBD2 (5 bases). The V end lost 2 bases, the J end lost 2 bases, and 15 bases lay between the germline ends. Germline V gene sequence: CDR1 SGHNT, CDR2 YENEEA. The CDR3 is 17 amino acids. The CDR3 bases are TGTGCCAGCAGCTTAACTGTGTGGACTGTAAACACCGGGGAGCTGTTTTTT. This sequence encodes CASSLTVWTVNTGELFF.